Detailed here is one TCR beta chain. This receptor's antigen is unknown. The input lacks base qualities; no much larger clone sits a single base away. This specimen belongs to a study of identifying expanded T cells in peripheral blood (dated by TCRdb to the late 2010s). For the study in its entirety: Separate aliquots of the same genomic DNA pool were sequenced to produce technical replicates, and four replicates were compared in pairs. What the authors observed across the whole study: The binomial model flagged approximately 1.1 differentially abundant clones between technical replicates but 15 to 17 over two weeks and around 19 over roughly 4 weeks. The beta-binomial model significantly reduced the number of clones called differentially abundant and the false-positive rate across all healthy-donor time intervals. The authors expected that over much longer intervals, such as months to years, biological variance in healthy repertoires might increase even further. Variance in clone template counts between approximately 2-week samples significantly increased with total template count across all healthy donors.

No immune events such as infections were documented for the healthy donors during the collection period. Blood repertoires from healthy donors were used as a training cohort for calibrating time-dependent variance in a beta-binomial model of differential abundance of T-cell clones. The training cohort included 10 or so healthy donors, of whom 3 were female and 7 were male. The donors were between roughly 29 and 70 years old, with an average age of approximately 45 years. Obtained from a commercial supplier, whole blood was collected from each healthy donor at three time points set around two weeks apart. For immunosequencing, genomic DNA was extracted from unsorted whole blood. As encoded in the germline V gene, CDR1 is KGHSH while CDR2 is LQKENI. Here V drops 4 bases and J drops 6 bases, and the junction holds 7 bases not matched to any gene. The CDR3 has 16 amino acids, counting the end cysteine and phenylalanine. Only the CDR3 part of the read is kept: 48 bases, read in frame from the first base.

TCRbeta CDR3 regions were profiled with the immunoSEQ Assay using bias-controlled multiplex PCR amplification of genomic DNA. Turning to the authors' computational methods: To quantify the absolute abundance of each unique TCRbeta CDR3 region, the sequences were collapsed and filtered. Differential abundance was tested with two models: a binomial (Fisher-equivalent) model and a beta-binomial model that adds time-dependent variance fitted from healthy donors. Clones with fewer than 5 combined templates were removed, and a clone was called differentially abundant if the clone's Benjamini-Hochberg FDR was below 0.01. Beta-binomial variance was modeled as a function of total template count across the two samples using the form v = (b*log(k)+a)^2. TCRdb provides this immuneACCESS table in a form limited to in-frame rearrangements. Some clones are lacking; in checked studies, under half of them reflect an unresolved V gene, and why the rest are absent is not known. V, J and clone size are taken as reported in that table, and D and trimming were inferred from the DNA itself. A total of some 75,000 clones appear in this sample, almost 90% of them only once. About 3.3% of the sample is held by the ten biggest clonotypes.

Sequenced sample: blood. Rearrangement joined TRBV18 to TRBJ2-1, and TRBD1 aligns with 12 junction nucleotides. The sequence derives from a person aged 18 to 70 in good health. The CDR3 in this case is CASSLSGTGGFNEQFF. The DNA sequence reads TGTGCCAGCTCACTCTCCGGGACAGGGGGCTTCAATGAGCAGTTCTTC. Beyond the CDR3, the reference TRBV18 and TRBJ2-1 genes provide the residues; the full variable domain reads: NAGVMQNPRHLVRRRGQEARLRCSPMKGHSHVYWYRQLPEEGLKFMVYLQKENIIDESGMPKERFSAEFPKEGPSILRIQQVVRGDSAAYFCASSLSGTGGFNEQFFGPGTRLTVL.